Listed below are T cell receptor beta chains from one sample, sequenced in a study of T cells in Graves' hyperthyroidism and ophthalmopathy. Via MiXCR, TCRdb re-called the multiplex PCR reads, giving one row per CDR3 protein. This table holds some 350,000 distinct CDR3 sequences, 13% to 15% found once. The sample comprised blood. These receptors all stem from a woman aged 55-75 years with Graves' ophthalmopathy. The CDR3 runs from the conserved cysteine through the conserved F or W. D genes are given only for firm matches. Only part of the rows carry a size: once, few, many, or a class if the clone is expanded.

many	TRBV15	TRBD1	TRBJ2-7	TGTGCCACCAGCATAACCGGGACAGGGGACGAGCAGTACTTC	CATSITGTGDEQYF
many	TRBV11-2	TRBD1	TRBJ2-5	TGTGCCAGCAGCTCGGACAGGCCAGAGACCCAGTACTTC	CASSSDRPETQYF
.	TRBV19	TRBD2	TRBJ2-7	TGTGCCAGTAGTATAGGCGGGAGTCGGAGCGAGCAGTACTTC	CASSIGGSRSEQYF
many	TRBV5-1	.	TRBJ2-1	TGCGCCAGCAGCTTCGGACAGACCTACAATGAGCAGTTCTTC	CASSFGQTYNEQFF
.	TRBV30	TRBD1	TRBJ1-4	TGTGCCTGGAGTGTACGGACAGGAAAAGGGGAAAAACTGTTTTTT	CAWSVRTGKGEKLFF
few	TRBV7-2	TRBD2	TRBJ2-7	TGTGCCAGCAGCTGGGAGGGGAGAGAGCAGTACTTC	CASSWEGREQYF
.	TRBV5-1	.	TRBJ2-3	TGCGCCAGCAGCTTGGTTCCAGGGGATTACACAGATACGCAGTATTTT	CASSLVPGDYTDTQYF
many	TRBV20-1	.	TRBJ2-7	TGCAGTGCTAGAGATCCTGCAGCGGAAAGCTCCTACGAGCAGTACTTC	CSARDPAAESSYEQYF
many	TRBV29-1	TRBD2	TRBJ2-3	TGCAGCGTTAGTCTAGCGGGGAGCACAGATACGCAGTATTTT	CSVSLAGSTDTQYF
.	TRBV7-2	TRBD2	TRBJ2-1	TGTGCCAGCAGCCTCCACACTAGCGGGACGAACAATGAGCAGTTCTTC	CASSLHTSGTNNEQFF
many	TRBV28	.	TRBJ1-3	TGTGCCAGTTCCTCGCCGGGACAAATCTCTGGAAACACCATATATTTT	CASSSPGQISGNTIYF
many	TRBV28	.	TRBJ2-4	TGTGCCAGCAGAGCGGTTGGGGCCAAAAACATTCAGTACTTC	CASRAVGAKNIQYF
many	TRBV5-1	.	TRBJ2-3	TGCGCCAGCAGCCCGGACCGGCAGGGAACAGATACGCAGTATTTT	CASSPDRQGTDTQYF
.	TRBV28	TRBD1	TRBJ1-1	TGTGCCAGCAGTCCTGGGACAGCCACTGAAGCTTTCTTT	CASSPGTATEAFF
many	TRBV15	TRBD2	TRBJ2-1	TGTGCCACCAGCAGAGAAGCCCGGACTAGCGGCAATGAGCAGTTCTTC	CATSREARTSGNEQFF
many	TRBV27	TRBD2	TRBJ2-1	TGTGCCAGCTTTGGACTAGCGGGACGGAATGAGCAGTTCTTC	CASFGLAGRNEQFF
.	TRBV29-1	.	TRBJ2-2	TGCAGCGTCGCCGACAGGAGGTTCACCGGGGAGCTGTTTTTT	CSVADRRFTGELFF
once	TRBV3-1	.	TRBJ2-1	TGTGCCAGCAGCCAAGTAGTTTTCAATGAGCAGTTCTTC	CASSQVVFNEQFF
few	TRBV19	TRBD1	TRBJ2-1	TGTGCCAGTAGGGCGGACAGGGGAGAACACAATGAGCAGTTCTTC	CASRADRGEHNEQFF
few	TRBV7-9	TRBD1	TRBJ1-3	TGTGCCAGCAGCCCCGGGACAGGGTACTCTGGAAACACCATATATTTT	CASSPGTGYSGNTIYF
many	TRBV7-9	TRBD1	TRBJ1-2	TGTGCCAGCAGCTTAGCGTGGGACAGGCCCCCTATTGACTATGGCTACACCTTC	CASSLAWDRPPIDYGYTF
many	TRBV28	.	TRBJ2-2	TGTGCCAGCAGGGGGACAGCGGGAGCCACCGGGGAGCTGTTTTTT	CASRGTAGATGELFF
few	TRBV5-4	.	TRBJ2-1	TGTGCCAGCAGCGGAGGGAATTACAATGAGCAGTTCTTC	CASSGGNYNEQFF
many	TRBV5-1	.	TRBJ2-1	TGCGCCAGCAAAATAGCCCACTCCTACAATGAGCAGTTCTTC	CASKIAHSYNEQFF
.	TRBV11-3	.	TRBJ2-7	TGTGCCAGCAGCTTAGATGGGCCTCCACCTCCTCCCGAGCAGTACTTC	CASSLDGPPPPPEQYF
many	TRBV5-1	.	TRBJ2-1	TGCGCCAGCAGCTTGCGTGTGGGCAATGAGCAGTTCTTC	CASSLRVGNEQFF
.	TRBV7-8	TRBD2	TRBJ2-4	TGTGCCAGCAGCCTTTCCGGGACTAGCGGGAGGGGGTGGAACATTCAGTACTTC	CASSLSGTSGRGWNIQYF
.	TRBV28	.	TRBJ1-1	TGTGCCAGCAGTTTCCTAAGGGGCGAAAACCCTGAAGCTTTCTTT	CASSFLRGENPEAFF
many	TRBV11-2	.	TRBJ2-1	TGTGCCAGCAGCCCCGCGCTCAGGGTGACCTACAATGAGCAGTTCTTC	CASSPALRVTYNEQFF
.	TRBV29-1	TRBD2	TRBJ2-5	TGCAGCGACTTAAGGGGACTAGCGGGAGTCGAGACCCAGTACTTC	CSDLRGLAGVETQYF
many	TRBV7-2	.	TRBJ2-2	TGTGCCAGCAGCTTATACAGGCGATCGAACACCGGGGAGCTGTTTTTT	CASSLYRRSNTGELFF
.	TRBV14	TRBD1	TRBJ1-1	TGTGCCAGCAGCCAAAGGACAGGACTGAACACTGAAGCTTTCTTT	CASSQRTGLNTEAFF
.	TRBV5-5	.	TRBJ2-2	TGTGCCAGCAGCCAGAAGGGGGCCGGGGAGCTGTTTTTT	CASSQKGAGELFF
.	TRBV27	TRBD2	TRBJ2-7	TGTGCCAGCAGTCCCCGGGGGAAAGCGGGAGGGTACGAGCAGTACTTC	CASSPRGKAGGYEQYF
few	TRBV5-1	TRBD1	TRBJ2-7	TGCGCCAGCAGCTTGGGGACAGGGAACTCTCACGAGCAGTACTTC	CASSLGTGNSHEQYF
many	TRBV7-2	TRBD2	TRBJ2-7	TGTGCCAGCAGTGCCCAGGGACTAGCGGACGAGCAGTACTTC	CASSAQGLADEQYF
many	TRBV5-1	TRBD2	TRBJ2-1	TGCGCCAGCAGTTCGGGGGGGACTAGCGACTACAATGAGCAGTTCTTC	CASSSGGTSDYNEQFF
many	TRBV12-3/TRBV12-4	.	TRBJ2-3	TGTGCCAGCAACGACGGGGGCCCTTGGCAGTATTTT	CASNDGGPWQYF
few	TRBV18	TRBD1	TRBJ2-7	TGTGCCAGCTCAACCTCCGGGACAGGGGGCTACGAGCAGTACTTC	CASSTSGTGGYEQYF
.	TRBV29-1	.	TRBJ1-1	TGCAGCGTTGATTACACTGAAGCTTTCTTT	CSVDYTEAFF
many	TRBV7-2	TRBD1	TRBJ1-2	TGTGCCAGCAGCTTCCCCCGGGACAGGACGGATGGCTACACCTTC	CASSFPRDRTDGYTF